These T cell receptor beta chains were read from a single sample in a study of cytomegalovirus exposure and HLA in healthy donors. Clones were read by immunoSEQ multiplex PCR, and TCRdb kept only the in-frame ones, dropping some. The repertoire holds 150,000 to 200,000 clones, with roughly four fifths as singletons. Sequenced input: PBMCs. These receptors all come from a young woman in good health and CMV-seropositive. Each CDR3 is given with its conserved first and last residue. The D gene is left open where the match is weak. Rows may omit the clone size; those that give it use once, few, many or a size class.

CDR3 length	clone size	V gene	J gene	D gene	CDR3 protein	CDR3 DNA
19	NA	TRBV28	TRBJ2-3	TRBD2	CASSFTIPKRGKYTDTQYF	TGTGCCAGCAGTTTTACGATCCCAAAGCGGGGGAAGTACACAGATACGCAGTATTTT
13	NA	TRBV5-1	TRBJ2-5	NA	CASSTRTEETQYF	TGCGCCAGCAGCACCAGGACAGAAGAGACCCAGTACTTC
14	NA	TRBV7-3	TRBJ2-3	NA	CASSNSGSTDTQYF	TGTGCCAGCAGCAACAGCGGAAGCACAGATACGCAGTATTTT
15	few	TRBV30	TRBJ2-3	TRBD2	CAWSVRAGGTDTQYF	TGTGCCTGGAGTGTAAGAGCGGGGGGCACAGATACGCAGTATTTT
14	NA	TRBV7-6	TRBJ1-1	NA	CASSAGGLGTEAFF	TGTGCCAGCAGCGCCGGGGGGCTGGGCACTGAAGCTTTCTTT
15	NA	TRBV11-2	TRBJ1-5	TRBD1	CASSLTLTGDQPQHF	TGTGCCAGCAGCTTAACATTGACAGGGGACCAGCCCCAGCATTTT
15	NA	TRBV5-1	TRBJ2-1	NA	CASSSPVTVTNEQFF	TGCGCCAGCAGCTCACCAGTGACAGTTACCAATGAGCAGTTCTTC
12	few	TRBV4-2	TRBJ2-3	TRBD2	CASSVYGTSEYF	TGTGCCAGCAGCGTTTACGGGACTAGCGAGTATTTT
16	NA	TRBV4-2	TRBJ2-3	TRBD2	CASSQDRGGGGDTQYF	TGTGCCAGCAGCCAAGATCGCGGGGGGGGCGGGGATACGCAGTATTTT
12	NA	TRBV6-1	TRBJ2-5	TRBD2	CASGGGRETQYF	TGTGCCAGCGGCGGGGGTAGGGAGACCCAGTACTTC
18	NA	TRBV4-2	TRBJ1-2	NA	CASSQDWGGGKANYGYTF	TGTGCCAGCAGCCAAGATTGGGGGGGCGGAAAAGCTAACTATGGCTACACCTTC
14	NA	TRBV4-3	TRBJ1-2	TRBD1	CASRRQGAIYGYTF	TGCGCCAGCAGACGACAGGGGGCCATCTATGGCTACACCTTC
15	once	TRBV7-6	TRBJ2-3	TRBD2	CASSLTGGMYDTQYF	TGTGCCAGCAGCTTGACGGGGGGGATGTATGATACGCAGTATTTT
13	once	TRBV4-2	TRBJ2-1	NA	CASSHPLANEQFF	TGTGCCAGCAGCCACCCCCTAGCCAATGAGCAGTTCTTC
13	NA	TRBV18	TRBJ1-1	NA	CASSLGAITEAFF	TGTGCCAGCTCCCTCGGAGCGATCACTGAAGCTTTCTTT
17	NA	TRBV7-6	TRBJ2-7	TRBD1	CASSSIADDRGAYGQYF	TGTGCCAGCAGCTCGATAGCAGACGACAGGGGAGCCTACGGGCAGTACTTC
16	NA	TRBV7-9	TRBJ2-2	NA	CASSLSAGANTGELFF	TGTGCCAGCAGCTTATCAGCCGGAGCGAACACCGGGGAGCTGTTTTTT
10	NA	TRBV20-1	TRBJ2-7	TRBD1	CSAGPDRPLF	TGCAGTGCGGGTCCGGACAGGCCACTCTTC
13	few	TRBV14	TRBJ1-1	TRBD1	CASSPGGGTEAFF	TGTGCCAGCAGTCCAGGGGGCGGGACTGAAGCTTTCTTT
13	NA	TRBV2	TRBJ2-1	NA	CASSPGLENEQFF	TGTGCCAGCAGCCCGGGACTGGAGAATGAGCAGTTCTTC
14	NA	TRBV15	TRBJ2-3	NA	CATSNLGGVDTQYF	TGTGCCACCAGCAACTTGGGGGGTGTGGATACGCAGTATTTT
12	NA	TRBV5-1	TRBJ2-1	NA	CASSESVDEQFF	TGCGCCAGCAGCGAATCGGTCGATGAGCAGTTCTTC
16	NA	TRBV27	TRBJ2-3	TRBD2	CASSPGTSGGADTQYF	TGTGCCAGCAGTCCTGGGACTAGCGGGGGGGCAGATACGCAGTATTTT
15	NA	TRBV2	TRBJ1-6	TRBD1	CASSGDRGRWSPLHF	TGTGCCAGCAGTGGGGACAGGGGGCGCTGGTCACCCCTCCACTTT
14	NA	TRBV2	TRBJ1-1	NA	CASSALQGNTEAFF	TGTGCCAGCAGCGCCCTGCAGGGGAACACTGAAGCTTTCTTT
15	NA	TRBV5-1	TRBJ2-3	TRBD2	CASRTRGGATDTQYF	TGCGCCAGCAGAACACGCGGGGGGGCAACAGATACGCAGTATTTT